This T cell receptor beta chain was sequenced for a study of blood T cell repertoires in COVID-19. The CDR3 extends over 12 amino acids. V was cut by 6 bases and J by 7 bases, with 12 bases left in between. Those who participated ranged in age from roughly 18 to 90 years and resided in roughly 26 US areas. The assay was immunoSEQ multiplex PCR, and TCRdb's table has in-frame clones only and misses some. The data contain about 260,000 clones, about 86% of them singletons. The clonotype comes from a man between 25 and 39 years old with acute COVID-19. Sequencing was done on a sample of PBMCs or T cells enriched from blood (not recorded which). The chain recombines TRBV12-3 or TRBV12-4 with TRBJ1-2; no clear D gene. The CDR3, as DNA: TGTGCCAGCAGCCCAGCCCCGGGTGGCTACACCTTC. Translation: CASSPAPGGYTF.